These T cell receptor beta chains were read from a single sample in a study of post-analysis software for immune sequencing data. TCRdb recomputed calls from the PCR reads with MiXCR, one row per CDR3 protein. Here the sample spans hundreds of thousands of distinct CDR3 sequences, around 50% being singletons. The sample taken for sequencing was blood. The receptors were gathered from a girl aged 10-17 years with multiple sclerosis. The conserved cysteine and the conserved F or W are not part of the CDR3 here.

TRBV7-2,ASSSRPGQGLGQPQH
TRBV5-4,ASSFPGSYGYT
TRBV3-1,ASSQGLVGNIQY
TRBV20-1,SARGLGSYNSPLH
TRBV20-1,SARDLPGLAGASYEQY
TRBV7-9,ASSLHPGLLYNEQF
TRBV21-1,ASSKKLGHHIAKNIQY
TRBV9,ASSTAPLKQGPTGELF
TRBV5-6,ASTEWAGGQETQY
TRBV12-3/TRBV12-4,ASSLGAFYGQY
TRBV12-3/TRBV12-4,ASSPSGVYEQY
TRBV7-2,ASSNRRTVTYEQY
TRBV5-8,ASSLRGWRDSNQPQH
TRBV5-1,ASSLASGRGMKTQY
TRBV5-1,ASSLGFGTGARRETQY
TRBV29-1,SVDPRGQGTDTQY
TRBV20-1,SARVLKRGELHNEQF
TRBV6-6,ASSYQGTGMPNYGYT
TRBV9,ASSGDSEQF
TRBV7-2,ASSRRLAGGPGEQF
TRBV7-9,ASIRTSGGNEQF
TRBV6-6,ASSHGTSGSSDEQF
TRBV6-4,ASSALAGGTTDTQY
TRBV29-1,SVVFWRGAILNTDTQY
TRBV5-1,ASSLGDSLGSEQY
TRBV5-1,ASSFPVEDLGQGSAKNIQY
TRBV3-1,ASSQALAAHYEQY